This T cell receptor (beta chain) was obtained from a study of low-dose radiotherapy and immunotherapy resistance in tumors. Looking at the study overall: Treatment of Cohort 1 consisted of 0.5 Gy per fraction every 2 weeks, adding up to 6.5 Gy. Individuals in Cohort 2 had 1 Gy per fraction every two weeks, adding up to 13 Gy over 26 weeks. Nivolumab was given to patients as a 240 mg flat dose every two weeks, and ipilimumab at 1 mg/kg every six weeks. Both were delivered intravenously.

On this clonotype: At one boundary the junction diverges from the germline segment, which might be a read error.

Time point of the sample: after trial treatment. Treatment specified: LDRT plus nivolumab, ipilimumab, low-dose cyclophosphamide and aspirin (RACIN trial). Alpha and beta chains were covered, as first-strand cDNA relied on TRAV- and TRBV-specific primers. It was with a constant-region primer and a V-primer adapter that TCRs were amplified over around 20 PCR cycles. TCRdb re-analysed the reads in MiXCR, keeping a single row per CDR3 protein. The data hold fewer than 110,000 distinct CDR3 sequences, with around 20% observed a single time. The V gene's germline CDR1 is MGHRA and CDR2 YSYEKL. CDR3 size: 15 residues.

The sequence came from a male donor with prostate cancer. V is TRBV4-1 and J is TRBJ2-2; 11 bases align to TRBD2. Specimen: PBMCs, collected after low-dose radiotherapy plus immunotherapy. CDR3 amino acids: CASSRSGRDTGELFF. The CDR3 DNA is TGTGCCAGCAGCCGTAGCGGGAGGGACACCGGGGAGCTGTTTTTT.